The rows below give T cell receptor beta chains drawn from one sample of a study of early T cells in non-severe SARS-CoV-2 infection. Via MiXCR, TCRdb re-called the 5' RACE reads, giving one row per CDR3 protein. The sample carries some 64,000 distinct CDR3 sequences, approximately 8.8% recorded once. The sequencing used whole blood, collected at baseline. These receptor sequences come from an adult who was a healthcare worker with PCR-confirmed SARS-CoV-2 infection or an uninfected control (not recorded which). The conserved cysteine and the conserved F or W are not part of the CDR3 here. A D gene is named only where the DNA matches it firmly.

. TRBJ2-5 TRBV19 13 ASSISGTGQETQY
. TRBJ1-1 TRBV30 10 AWSLMNTEAF
. TRBJ1-2 TRBV12-3/TRBV12-4 12 ASSFNLAGGGYT
. TRBJ1-1 TRBV5-1 9 ASSSGAEAF
. TRBJ1-5 TRBV6-1 13 ASRETARSNQPQH
. TRBJ2-1 TRBV5-1 12 ASSLAQLSDEQF
. TRBJ2-3 TRBV7-6 10 ASSSRADTQY
. TRBJ2-1 TRBV7-9 12 ASSLGGWSIEQF
. TRBJ1-4 TRBV7-9 12 ASSLYRDGEKLF
. TRBJ1-1 TRBV7-2 12 ASSLGRAGTEAF
. TRBJ2-5 TRBV10-1 12 ASSDPGFGETQY
. TRBJ2-2 TRBV7-2 11 ASSPSAAGELF
. TRBJ2-1 TRBV27 13 ASSYRDGSHLGQF
. TRBJ2-7 TRBV3-1 13 ASSLLPGQIYEQY
. TRBJ2-5 TRBV5-4 12 ASSSKKEQETQY
TRBD1 TRBJ1-1 TRBV5-5 12 ASSLHRGNTEAF
. TRBJ2-7 TRBV7-2 12 ASTLGGTFYEQY
. TRBJ1-2 TRBV18 9 ASSPASEYT
TRBD1 TRBJ2-3 TRBV7-7 12 ASSPTGGADTQY
. TRBJ2-2 TRBV20-1 12 SASGGGWTGELF
. TRBJ2-1 TRBV6-2/TRBV6-3 10 ASSYADNEQF
. TRBJ2-1 TRBV3-1 9 ASSRINEQF
. TRBJ2-7 TRBV5-1 13 ASSLGETSTYEQY
. TRBJ2-2 TRBV9 14 ASTAGGDIGTGELF
. TRBJ2-3 TRBV19 11 ASRGRGTDTQY
TRBD1 TRBJ2-1 TRBV19 12 ASSVNRGDPKQF
TRBD1 TRBJ2-3 TRBV6-6 12 ASRQGALTDTQY
. TRBJ2-1 TRBV5-1 13 ASSLSQGNYNEQF
TRBD1 TRBJ2-7 TRBV12-3/TRBV12-4 14 ASSFTGGAGAYEQY